Only a few counts were recorded for the clone carrying this TCR beta chain. No antigen is known for it. These data originate in a study of T cell responses to AZD1222 COVID-19 vaccine. V lost 0 bases, J lost 0 bases, and 10 bases lay in between. Germline V CDR1 and CDR2: SGDLS, YYNGEE. The CDR3 spans 15 residues. Sequencing used immunoSEQ multiplex PCR; TCRdb keeps in-frame clones, though not all of them. The sample yields about 70,000 clones, more than 70% seen once. Study-wide findings and caveats: Distributed over spike, vaccine-associated CD4 TCRs predominated at 160-218 and 743-854. It should be noted that donors were predominantly white British and more often female, and clonal diversity was possibly underestimated.

The rearrangement uses TRBV9 and TRBJ2-7, with D tentatively TRBD2 (6 bases). This clonotype was sampled from an adult who received the MenACWY meningococcal vaccine as a control. The sequencing used peripheral blood, collected 28 days after the second dose of the MenACWY control vaccine. CDR3 residues: CASSVEAGSSYEQYF. CDR3 in DNA: TGTGCCAGCAGCGTAGAGGCGGGGAGCTCCTACGAGCAGTACTTC.